This entry concerns a single TCR beta chain. Its target is unknown. Time point in this sample: week 35, safety follow-up. Vaccinated patients received 300 ug of mutant IDH1 20-mer peptide per dose, with topical imiquimod. These data are taken from a study of a mutant IDH1 vaccine in newly diagnosed glioma. In the study overall: First vaccine doses came 4-6 weeks after radiotherapy alone, or with temozolomide cycles. Treatment recipients were around 62% male and around 38% female, and their mean age was around 40 years. Earlier care involved radiotherapy, temozolomide, or both, and the majority received both. Findings and limits, study-wide: The authors found pseudoprogression apparently unrelated to changes in top peripheral T cell clonotypes.

The assay was immunoSEQ multiplex PCR, and TCRdb's table has in-frame clones only and misses some. The repertoire holds about 32,000 clones, with 81% as singletons. The CDR3 sequence is 15 residues long. The V end was cut by 3 bases, the J end by 5 bases, with 11 bases between. Germline V gene lookup returns CDR1 LNHDA and CDR2 SQIVND (reference sequence). The sequences come from PBMCs, collected from a glioma patient whose treatment included an IDH1 peptide vaccine. This TCR came from a man aged 25-40 years with glioma. This chain connects TRBV19 to TRBJ1-6; D call uncertain. CDR3: CASSMRASDNSPLHF. The CDR3 nucleotides read TGTGCCAGTAGTATGCGGGCTTCTGATAATTCACCCCTCCACTTT.